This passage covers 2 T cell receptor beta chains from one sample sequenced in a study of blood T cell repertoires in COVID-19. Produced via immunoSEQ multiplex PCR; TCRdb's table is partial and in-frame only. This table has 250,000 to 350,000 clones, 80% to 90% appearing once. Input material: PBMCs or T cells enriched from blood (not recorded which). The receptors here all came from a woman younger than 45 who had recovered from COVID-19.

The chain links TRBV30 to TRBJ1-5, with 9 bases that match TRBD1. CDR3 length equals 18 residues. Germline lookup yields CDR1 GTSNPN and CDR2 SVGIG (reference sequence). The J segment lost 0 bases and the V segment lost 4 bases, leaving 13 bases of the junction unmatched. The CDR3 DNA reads TGTGCCTGGAACGAAGGGGGGACAGGGACTTATAGCAATCAGCCCCAGCATTTT. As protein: CAWNEGGTGTYSNQPQHF.

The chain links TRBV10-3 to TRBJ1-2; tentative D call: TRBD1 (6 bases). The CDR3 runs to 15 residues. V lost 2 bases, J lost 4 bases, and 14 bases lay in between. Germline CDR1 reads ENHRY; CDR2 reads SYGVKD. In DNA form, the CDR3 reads TGTGCCATCAGTGAGGGACAGTGGGCATTCTATGGCTACACCTTC. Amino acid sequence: CAISEGQWAFYGYTF.